The 32 T cell receptor beta chains presented below share a single source sample, sequenced in a study of T cell responses to AZD1222 COVID-19 vaccine (dated by TCRdb to about 2021). The label giving this sample's time point can be read as: baseline before first vaccination. To prepare the library, the immunoSEQ multiplex PCR assay was applied. The source is immuneACCESS, and TCRdb retained only in-frame sequences with V and J called. Part of the clones is not carried over; for the studies checked, unresolved V genes explain less than half of this, and the remainder is unexplained. The sample table records roughly 150,000 clones; 70% to 90% of these occur just once. Of the sample, roughly 2% is held by the ten largest clones. The sequences come from peripheral blood, collected on day 0 of AZD1222 vaccination. The source is an adult in good health.

This clone was detected only once. The gene calls are TRBV28 and TRBJ2-1; either TRBD1 or TRBD2 may supply D (5 bases each). Trimming took off 8 bases at V and 8 bases at J, with 13 bases between the two ends. The CDR3 runs to 12 residues. Per germline, CDR1 MDHEN and CDR2 SYDVKM. The CDR3 DNA reads as TGTGCCAGCCGGGGACCGGTAGATGAGCAGTTCTTC. The encoded protein is CASRGPVDEQFF.

The chain couples TRBV5-4 to TRBJ1-4, with unresolved D. This CDR3 is built from 14 residues. Germline V lookup: CDR1 SGHNT, CDR2 YYREEE (reference sequence). Trimming took off 2 bases at V and 7 bases at J, with 12 bases between the two ends. For the CDR3, the DNA is TGTGCCAGCAGCTTAGCGGACGCCTCTGAAAAACTGTTTTTT. It yields the protein CASSLADASEKLFF.

The chain is built from TRBV7-9 and TRBJ2-7; D not certain. Germline V gives CDR1 SEHNR, CDR2 FQNEAQ (reference sequence). Between the trimmed V and J ends, which lost 2 bases and 4 bases, there was a span of 9 bases. CDR3 length equals 13 residues. CDR3 in amino acids: CASSLLVGYEQYF. The CDR3 DNA reads as TGTGCCAGCAGCTTACTGGTTGGGTACGAGCAGTACTTC.

The CDR3 DNA reads TGTGCCAGTAGTGTCGACGACAGGGTTGGCACCATATATTTT. As protein: CASSVDDRVGTIYF. V and J are TRBV19 and TRBJ1-3; 7 bases agree with TRBD1. The CDR3 runs to 14 residues. The germline V gene has CDR1 LNHDA and CDR2 SQIVND (reference sequence). V dropped 5 bases and J dropped 9; count of bases not matched to a gene: 10.

The chain joins TRBV7-9 to TRBJ1-2; a possible D gene is TRBD1 (6 bases). This CDR3 has 14 residues. Germline V gene sequence: CDR1 SEHNR, CDR2 FQNEAQ (reference sequence). V lost 10 bases and J lost 6, with 21 bases in between. CDR3 residues: CATRFGGAGDGYTF. Here the CDR3 DNA reads TGTGCCACCAGATTCGGGGGGGCAGGGGATGGCTACACCTTC.

The chain has TRBV27 and TRBJ1-5; D might be TRBD1 (6 bases). From germline, CDR1 is MNHEY and CDR2 SMNVEV (reference sequence). The V gene lost 10 bases and the J gene lost 7 bases, with 20 bases spanning the gap. This CDR3 comprises 14 residues. CDR3 loop: CATKRGAGGQPQHF. The CDR3 bases are TGTGCCACCAAAAGGGGGGCAGGAGGGCAGCCCCAGCATTTT.

V and J are TRBV2 and TRBJ2-2, with 8 bases that match TRBD1. V trimming: 6 bases; J trimming: 6 bases; junction bases outside the gene matches: 9. This CDR3 has 15 amino acids. The V gene's germline CDR1 is SNHLY and CDR2 FYNNEI. CDR3: CASRGQGSRPGELFF. The CDR3 DNA reads as TGTGCCAGCAGAGGACAGGGTAGTAGACCCGGGGAGCTGTTTTTT.

J is TRBJ1-5 and V is TRBV11-3; a weak D match, TRBD1 (5 bases). The CDR3 has 17 residues. Germline CDR1 reads SGHNT; CDR2 reads YENEEA. Trimming shortened V by 1 base and J by 2 bases, and 15 bases separated the two germline ends. Here the CDR3 reads CASSLGGNSSGNQPQHF. CDR3 in DNA: TGTGCCAGCAGCTTAGGGGGGAATTCGTCAGGCAATCAGCCCCAGCATTTT.

The V gene is TRBV4-3, the J gene TRBJ2-4, with D perhaps TRBD2 (5 bases). CDR1 and CDR2 from the germline V gene are LGHNA and YSLEER. Trimming left V 0 bases short and J 12 bases short, with 15 bases between. There are 14 residues in the CDR3. This chain's CDR3 is CASSQDLVAQSQYF. The CDR3 DNA is TGCGCCAGCAGCCAAGATTTAGTAGCGCAGAGTCAGTACTTC.

V and J are TRBV5-5 and TRBJ1-3; the D gene is possibly TRBD1 (5 bases). V was clipped by 1 base and J by 4 bases, with 9 bases between them. The CDR3 covers 14 residues. CDR1 SGHKS and CDR2 YYEKEE come from the germline V gene (reference sequence). CDR3 coding DNA: TGTGCCAGCAGCTTGAGGGGTGACGGAAACACCATATATTTT. This sequence encodes CASSLRGDGNTIYF.

The rearrangement joins TRBV5-6 to TRBJ2-3, with a tentative D call TRBD1 (5 bases). V shed 4 bases and J shed 5 bases, with 8 bases lying between them. The CDR3 is 12 amino acids. In germline, CDR1 is SGHDT, CDR2 YYEEEE. The CDR3 here is CASSPQGDTQYF. In DNA form, the CDR3 reads TGTGCCAGCAGCCCCCAGGGAGATACGCAGTATTTT.

The chain links TRBV5-1 to TRBJ1-4; no reliable D call. The CDR3 contains 15 residues. Germline V gene data show CDR1 as SGHRS and CDR2 as YFSETQ. The V end lost 0 bases, the J end lost 1 base, and 7 bases lay between the germline ends. For the CDR3, the DNA is TGCGCCAGCAGCTTGGCAGGCGTAACTAATGAAAAACTGTTTTTT. This translates into CASSLAGVTNEKLFF.

This chain connects TRBV7-8 to TRBJ1-4; D gene uncertain. This CDR3 contains 13 residues. Trimming removed 5 bases at V and 5 bases at J, with 9 bases between. In germline, CDR1 is SGHVS, CDR2 FQNEAQ. Here the CDR3 reads CASSRGENEKLFF. In DNA, the CDR3 is TGTGCCAGCAGCCGGGGTGAGAATGAAAAACTGTTTTTT.

This clone was counted a single time. The rearrangement uses TRBV10-3 and TRBJ1-1; TRBD1 might be the D (5 bases). The CDR3 has 16 residues. With 5 bases removed from V and 0 bases from J, the gap between germline ends came to 16 bases. From germline, CDR1 is ENHRY and CDR2 SYGVKD. The DNA of the CDR3 is TGTGCCATCAGTTCTGGACACCCGAGCATGAACACTGAAGCTTTCTTT. Amino acids: CAISSGHPSMNTEAFF.

This chain connects TRBV15 to TRBJ2-5, with D hard to call. This CDR3 contains 12 residues. Germline V gene data show CDR1 as LNHNV and CDR2 as YYDKDF (reference sequence). The V end lost 4 bases, the J end lost 9 bases, and 12 bases lay between the germline ends. The CDR3 sequence: CATSTPSQAQYF. The CDR3 region has the DNA TGTGCCACCAGCACCCCGTCCCAGGCCCAGTACTTC.

The chain combines TRBV2 with TRBJ2-1; no reliable D call. The CDR3 runs 16 residues. Per the germline V gene, CDR1 is SNHLY and CDR2 is FYNNEI. V dropped 6 bases and J dropped 0 bases, with 15 bases sitting between them. The CDR3 DNA sequence: TGTGCCAGCAGCCTATCGCACTTGCTCTCCTACAATGAGCAGTTCTTC. Translated: CASSLSHLLSYNEQFF.

The genes are TRBV13 and TRBJ1-1; TRBD1 matches 7 bases. V lost 4 bases to trimming and J lost 0 bases; unmatched junction nucleotides: 14. Germline lookup yields CDR1 PRHDT and CDR2 FYEKMQ (reference sequence). This CDR3 spans 18 amino acids. The CDR3 is CASSSRSGRDRMNTEAFF. For the CDR3, the DNA is TGTGCCAGCAGCTCCAGATCTGGACGGGACAGAATGAACACTGAAGCTTTCTTT.

V and J are TRBV15 and TRBJ2-7; 13 nucleotides line up with TRBD2. With 1 base clipped from V and 6 bases from J, the junction kept 6 bases outside the gene matches. Germline V lookup: CDR1 LNHNV, CDR2 YYDKDF (reference sequence). The CDR3 length is 16 residues. This CDR3 is CATSRVTSGRLGEQYF. In DNA form, the CDR3 reads TGTGCCACCAGCAGAGTGACTAGCGGGAGGCTCGGCGAGCAGTACTTC.

The chain is built from TRBV5-1 and TRBJ2-7; TRBD2 might be the D (6 bases). V was trimmed by 3 bases and J by 7 bases, leaving 14 bases between them. Germline V gene lookup returns CDR1 SGHRS and CDR2 YFSETQ. This CDR3 is 13 amino acids long. CDR3 loop: CASSWDGAGEQYF. The CDR3 DNA reads TGCGCCAGCAGCTGGGACGGTGCGGGAGAGCAGTACTTC.

V and J are TRBV29-1 and TRBJ1-2; 7 nucleotides match TRBD1. Unmatched junction bases numbered 2, after V lost 2 bases and J lost 5 bases. CDR1 is SQVTM and CDR2 is ANQGSEA in the germline V gene. The length of the CDR3 is 12 residues. CDR3 DNA sequence: TGCAGCGTTGAATCAGGGGGATATGGCTACACCTTC. It specifies CSVESGGYGYTF. Filled out from reference TRBV29-1 and TRBJ1-2, the complete variable domain reads SAVISQKPSRDICQRGTSLTIQCQVDSQVTMMFWYRQQPGQSLTLIATANQGSEATYESGFVIDKFPISRPNLTFSTLTVSNMSPEDSSIYLCSVESGGYGYTFGSGTRLTVV.

CDR3 nucleotide sequence: TGTGCCACCATCCCGAACAGGGTGCTGCAGCCCCAGCATTTT. As protein: CATIPNRVLQPQHF. The rearrangement links TRBV24-1 to TRBJ1-5; the D gene is possibly TRBD1 (6 bases). The CDR3 totals 14 residues. Germline CDR1 KGHDR, CDR2 SFDVKD. Trimming removed 8 bases at V and 7 bases at J, with 17 bases between.

The rearrangement uses TRBV7-2 and TRBJ1-6; D call uncertain. The CDR3 loop spans 17 amino acids. Per germline, CDR1 SGHTA and CDR2 FQGNSA. V was clipped by 2 bases and J by 7 bases, with 18 bases between them. In DNA, the CDR3 is TGTGCCAGCAGCTTATATATCCCGGTGGATCGAAATTCACCCCTCCACTTT. It yields the protein CASSLYIPVDRNSPLHF.

The chain joins TRBV6-5 to TRBJ1-5; tentatively, D is TRBD1 (6 bases). V shed 6 bases and J shed 4 bases, with 13 bases lying between them. Per germline, CDR1 MNHEY and CDR2 SVGAGI. The CDR3 covers 14 residues. In nucleotides, the CDR3 is TGTGCCAGCAGAGCAGGGGTATCAAATCAGCCCCAGCATTTT. Its protein is CASRAGVSNQPQHF.

The chain recombines TRBV5-1 with TRBJ1-1, with no clear D. V lost 0 bases and J lost 8, with 14 bases in between. The CDR3 covers 14 residues. Germline-derived CDR1 and CDR2 are SGHRS and YFSETQ. The CDR3 loop reads CASSLEGHGMEAFF. The CDR3 region has the DNA TGCGCCAGCAGCTTGGAAGGTCATGGGATGGAAGCTTTCTTT.

This sequence joins TRBV7-2 and TRBJ1-5; 8 nucleotides match TRBD1. The V segment lost 1 base and the J segment 5 bases; nucleotides outside the gene matches: 4. Germline V lookup: CDR1 SGHTA, CDR2 FQGNSA. The CDR3 runs to 15 residues. CDR3 in amino acids: CASSLDGQGDQPQHF. DNA for the CDR3: TGTGCCAGCAGCTTAGACGGACAGGGTGATCAGCCCCAGCATTTT.

This chain links TRBV6-4 with TRBJ2-3; 10 bases fit TRBD2. The CDR3 runs to 14 residues. Germline V gives CDR1 MRHNA, CDR2 SNTAGT. V shed 5 bases and J 4 bases; nucleotides not matched to a gene: 3. This chain's CDR3 is CASSLAGEADTQYF. CDR3 coding DNA: TGTGCCAGCAGTCTAGCGGGAGAGGCAGATACGCAGTATTTT.

V gene TRBV11-2 combines with J gene TRBJ2-1; TRBD2 matches at 10 bases. The CDR3 loop spans 15 amino acids. V was pared by 5 bases and J by 8 bases, with 9 bases of the junction left unmatched. CDR1 and CDR2 (germline): SGHAT, FQNNGV. The CDR3 region is CASSAQREGLHEQFF. Written as DNA, the CDR3 is TGTGCCAGCAGCGCTCAGCGGGAGGGCCTCCATGAGCAGTTCTTC.

The chain links TRBV5-6 to TRBJ1-4, with no clear D. Germline lookup yields CDR1 SGHDT and CDR2 YYEEEE. Trimming left V 4 bases short and J 0 bases short, with 10 bases between. The CDR3 covers 15 residues. DNA of the CDR3: TGTGCCAGCAGCCCCCTTCGTGCAACTAATGAAAAACTGTTTTTT. This sequence encodes CASSPLRATNEKLFF.

The rearrangement joins TRBV25-1 to TRBJ1-2; D is ambiguous. Germline V gene lookup returns CDR1 MGHDK and CDR2 SYGVNS. Trimming left V 3 bases short and J 4 bases short, with 9 bases between. This CDR3 has 13 amino acids. The CDR3 loop reads CASSDSGSYGYTF. The CDR3 DNA follows: TGTGCCAGCAGTGACTCCGGATCCTATGGCTACACCTTC.

The chain employs TRBV10-3 and TRBJ2-1, with 9 bases aligning to TRBD2. Per germline, CDR1 ENHRY and CDR2 SYGVKD. The CDR3 runs 14 residues. V lost 8 bases to trimming and J lost 0 bases; unmatched junction nucleotides: 2. This chain's CDR3 is CAIGTSSSYNEQFF. The DNA for the CDR3 is TGTGCCATCGGGACTAGCAGCTCCTACAATGAGCAGTTCTTC.

This sequence joins TRBV14 and TRBJ1-2; 9 nucleotides match TRBD1. J was trimmed by 4 bases and V by 5 bases; bases with no gene match: 5. The CDR3 totals 14 residues. CDR1 and CDR2 (germline): SGHDN, FVKESK. The CDR3 DNA follows: TGTGCCAGCAGCAAAATGACAGGGGGCTATGGCTACACCTTC. Protein sequence: CASSKMTGGYGYTF.

The J gene is TRBJ2-7, the V gene TRBV27; tentatively, D is TRBD2 (7 bases). The CDR3 covers 17 residues. The germline gives CDR1 MNHEY, CDR2 SMNVEV (reference sequence). The V end lost 5 bases, the J end lost 0 bases, and 20 bases lay between the germline ends. Here the CDR3 reads CASSLRGGRGSSYEQYF. The CDR3 DNA is TGTGCCAGCAGTCTTAGGGGGGGTAGGGGAAGCTCCTACGAGCAGTACTTC.